The present T cell receptor (beta chain) was sequenced within a study of T cell repertoires in cytomegalovirus infection. Study-wide results and caveats: The ex vivo response showed dominance by HLA-C-restricted CMV-specific TCR beta clonotypes.

This clonotype was seen more than once but under ten times. Its antigen is not known. TCRdb recomputed calls from the reads with MiXCR, one row per CDR3 protein. The repertoire holds around 100,000 distinct CDR3 sequences, with roughly a tenth as singletons. This sequence originates from a human donor in good health (CMV status not recorded). Some clones in this sample may be carry-over from other donors' samples. The sequenced sample consisted of PBMCs, sequenced either directly or after in vitro stimulation (not recorded which).

This chain's CDR3 is CASRLDLAKNIQYF. For the CDR3, the DNA is TGTGCCAGCAGGCTCGACCTAGCCAAAAACATTCAGTACTTC. The V and J genes are TRBV12-3 or TRBV12-4 and TRBJ2-4, with no clear D. This CDR3 comprises 14 residues. V dropped 6 bases and J dropped 0 bases, with 9 bases sitting between them.